The present T cell receptor beta chain was sequenced within a study of blood T cell repertoires in COVID-19. On the study more broadly: Sources were T cells, B-cell-depleted T cells, or PBMCs; the material itself was cDNA or gDNA.

In the study's own analysis: From reference gene primer amplification, estimates of nucleated cell counts were derived. Method: immunoSEQ multiplex PCR; TCRdb's copy keeps in-frame clones and lacks some. V, J and clone size were drawn from that table, and D and trimming were deduced from the DNA. The sample holds 95,000 to 110,000 clones; 80% to 95% are singletons and the top ten take roughly 1.2%. CDR1 is SQVTM, CDR2 ANQGSEA, per germline. The ends were cut back, 6 bases at V and 4 bases at J, with 12 bases in the middle. This CDR3 is built from 13 residues. Material for sequencing was peripheral blood. This chain links TRBV29-1 with TRBJ2-2; D possibly corresponds to TRBD2 (6 bases). The TCR sequence derives from a woman in her 30s with acute or convalescent COVID-19. This CDR3 reads CSVGRQSTGELFF. The CDR3 coding sequence is TGCAGCGTCGGGAGACAGTCCACCGGGGAGCTGTTTTTT.